The 30 T cell receptor beta chains below were found in one sample sequenced in a study of a mutant IDH1 vaccine in newly diagnosed glioma. Regarding time point: week 5, during vaccination. Topical imiquimod accompanied each vaccine dose, which consisted of 300 ug of mutant IDH1 20-mer peptide. These TCRs are of unknown antigen specificity. The repertoire was sequenced with immunoSEQ multiplex PCR; TCRdb's copy has only in-frame clones and lacks some. The data show roughly 50,000 clones, 82% seen once. The specimen comprised PBMCs, sampled from a glioma patient whose treatment included an IDH1 peptide vaccine. These receptors all stem from a woman under 30 with glioma. Some clones in this sample may be carry-over from other donors' samples.

V usage is TRBV5-1 and J usage is TRBJ2-3; TRBD2 might be the D (7 bases). Per the germline V gene, CDR1 is SGHRS and CDR2 is YFSETQ. Trimming took 4 bases from V and 4 from J, leaving 10 bases between them. CDR3 size: 13 residues. The CDR3 nucleotides read TGCGCCAGCAGCCGGGGGGCTCCAGATACGCAGTATTTT. Its translation is CASSRGAPDTQYF.

This clone was observed once. The chain is built from TRBV10-3 and TRBJ2-5; D ambiguous. Trimming left V 3 bases short and J 0 bases short, with 5 bases between. In germline, CDR1 is ENHRY, CDR2 SYGVKD. CDR3 length equals 13 residues. This CDR3 reads CAISDRYQETQYF. The CDR3, as DNA: TGTGCCATCAGTGACAGGTACCAAGAGACCCAGTACTTC.

V usage is TRBV4-3 and J usage is TRBJ1-2, with D uncertain. The CDR3 length is 17 residues. Germline CDR1 reads LGHNA; CDR2 reads YSLEER. V gave up 0 bases and J gave up 4 bases, with 18 bases separating them. CDR3 nucleotide sequence: TGCGCCAGCAGCCAAGATCGCGGGCTGTCTTTGTTCTATGGCTACACCTTC. Protein sequence: CASSQDRGLSLFYGYTF.

The chain links TRBV7-8 to TRBJ1-5; D is ambiguous. V was clipped by 3 bases and J by 7 bases, with 16 bases between them. CDR1 is SGHVS and CDR2 is FQNEAQ in the germline V gene. The CDR3 extends over 15 amino acids. CDR3 sequence reads: CASSFSRGEEQPQHF. For the CDR3, the DNA is TGTGCCAGCAGCTTTTCACGAGGAGAGGAACAGCCCCAGCATTTT.

This clone was counted between two and nine times. The CDR3: CASSLGVSQPQHF. CDR3 nucleotides: TGCGCCAGCAGCCTAGGGGTAAGTCAGCCCCAGCATTTT. This chain joins TRBV4-3 and TRBJ1-5, with D possibly TRBD1 on 5 matching bases. The CDR3 has 13 amino acids. Per the germline V gene, CDR1 is LGHNA and CDR2 is YSLEER. Trimming cost V 4 bases and J 6 bases, with 10 bases left between them.

The chain's CDR3 is CASSLGQITDTQYF. Written as DNA, the CDR3 is TGCGCCAGCAGCTTAGGGCAGATCACAGATACGCAGTATTTT. The V call is TRBV5-1, the J call TRBJ2-3; D not resolved. CDR3 length equals 14 residues. V was trimmed by 2 bases and J by 2 bases, leaving 9 bases between them. Germline CDR1 and CDR2: SGHRS and YFSETQ.

The chain recombines TRBV30 with TRBJ1-4; D remains unclear. Germline lookup yields CDR1 GTSNPN and CDR2 SVGIG (reference sequence). Trimming pared 1 base from V and 4 bases from J, leaving 7 bases between. This CDR3 has 13 amino acids. The CDR3 DNA reads as TGTGCCTGGAGTGGCAGAAATAATGAAAAACTGTTTTTT. Translation: CAWSGRNNEKLFF. The full variable domain, its missing parts supplied by reference TRBV30 and TRBJ1-4, is SQTIHQWPATLVQPVGSPLSLECTVEGTSNPNLYWYRQAAGRGLQLLFYSVGIGQISSEVPQNLSASRPQDRQFILSSKKLLLSDSGFYLCAWSGRNNEKLFFGSGTQLSVL.

This clone showed up just a few times. The chain recombines TRBV4-2 with TRBJ2-1; D is perhaps TRBD1 or TRBD2 (6 bases each). The CDR3 covers 17 residues. Per germline, CDR1 LGHNA and CDR2 YNFKEQ. The V gene lost 0 bases and the J gene lost 4 bases, with 16 bases spanning the gap. The CDR3 protein is CASSQDSGSGAYNEQFF. Written as DNA, the CDR3 is TGTGCCAGCAGCCAAGATTCCGGGTCGGGGGCATACAATGAGCAGTTCTTC.

V gene TRBV6-5 combines with J gene TRBJ2-7; D might be TRBD2 (5 bases). Trimming stripped 0 bases from V and 3 bases from J, with 12 bases between. Germline values: CDR1 MNHEY, CDR2 SVGAGI. There are 15 residues in the CDR3. CDR3 in amino acids: CASSYSDSSRYEQYF. The CDR3 DNA reads as TGTGCCAGCAGTTACTCGGACTCCTCCCGCTACGAGCAGTACTTC.

The chain is built from TRBV1 and TRBJ1-1; the table's D call TRBD1 went unverified against the DNA. TRBV1 is reported as a pseudogene. CDR3 length equals 18 residues. The CDR3 nucleotides read TGCACCAGCAGCCAGATCGAACAGCCTATCAAGATGAACACTGAAGCTTTCTTT. Amino acids: CTSSQIEQPIKMNTEAFF.

The rearrangement uses TRBV19 and TRBJ2-3; D perhaps matches TRBD2 (6 bases). Trimming removed 6 bases at V and 1 base at J, with 14 bases between. The CDR3 is made up of 15 amino acids. Germline CDR1 LNHDA, CDR2 SQIVND (reference sequence). CDR3 region: CASSSVWGGTDTQYF. In nucleotides, the CDR3 is TGTGCCAGTAGCTCAGTTTGGGGGGGCACAGATACGCAGTATTTT. Combining the CDR3 with reference TRBV19 and TRBJ2-3 gives the whole variable domain DGGITQSPKYLFRKEGQNVTLSCEQNLNHDAMYWYRQDPGQGLRLIYYSQIVNDFQKGDIAEGYSVSREKKESFPLTVTSAQKNPTAFYLCASSSVWGGTDTQYFGPGTRLTVL.

By sample share, this clone is medium-sized. The V call is TRBV30, the J call TRBJ2-7; D call uncertain. This CDR3 region has 11 residues. Trimming pared 4 bases from V and 4 bases from J, leaving 8 bases between. Germline V CDR1 and CDR2: GTSNPN, SVGIG (reference sequence). The CDR3 DNA reads as TGTGCCTGGAAACAAGCTTACGAGCAGTACTTC. Protein product: CAWKQAYEQYF.

V gene TRBV7-8 combines with J gene TRBJ1-1; D remains unclear. The CDR3 has 15 residues. The germline CDR1 and CDR2 sequences are SGHVS and FQNEAQ. Between the trimmed V and J ends, which lost 4 bases and 1 base, there was a span of 13 bases. CDR3 DNA sequence: TGTGCCAGCAGCTCCGATTGGGGTCCGAACACTGAAGCTTTCTTT. Protein: CASSSDWGPNTEAFF.

This chain uses TRBV14 with TRBJ2-7; TRBD2 aligns across 9 bases. This CDR3 is 16 amino acids long. V dropped 3 bases and J dropped 2; count of bases not matched to a gene: 8. Looked up from germline, CDR1 is SGHDN and CDR2 is FVKESK. For the CDR3, the DNA is TGTGCCAGCAGCCACTTTAGCGGGGGAGTTACCTACGAGCAGTACTTC. Translating it yields CASSHFSGGVTYEQYF.

This clone was counted once. This chain connects TRBV4-1 to TRBJ1-3; D is undetermined. Trimming took off 6 bases at V and 0 bases at J, with 15 bases between the two ends. Germline V gene data show CDR1 as MGHRA and CDR2 as YSYEKL. This CDR3 region has 16 residues. The CDR3 loop reads CASRATLSRSGNTIYF. DNA for the CDR3: TGCGCCAGCAGAGCGACCCTCAGCCGCTCTGGAAACACCATATATTTT.

This clone was counted only a few times. This chain connects TRBV7-9 to TRBJ2-7; 7 bases align to TRBD2. V lost 3 bases, J lost 0 bases, and 8 bases stayed unmatched. The CDR3 length is 16 residues. Germline V gives CDR1 SEHNR, CDR2 FQNEAQ (reference sequence). CDR3 loop: CASSFVPRGSSYEQYF. The CDR3, as DNA: TGTGCCAGCAGCTTCGTCCCGCGGGGGAGCTCCTACGAGCAGTACTTC.

The chain has TRBV6-6 and TRBJ1-2; weak D call: TRBD1 (5 bases). The CDR3 is 16 residues long. Germline V CDR1 and CDR2: MNHNY, SVGAGI (reference sequence). Trimming took off 2 bases at V and 0 bases at J, with 13 bases between the two ends. CDR3 sequence (DNA): TGTGCCAGCAGTTACGGGCATAGGGGCCCTAACTATGGCTACACCTTC. It encodes CASSYGHRGPNYGYTF.

This chain uses TRBV7-2 with TRBJ1-2; D gene uncertain. This CDR3 contains 13 residues. The germline gives CDR1 SGHTA, CDR2 FQGNSA. The V gene lost 5 bases and the J gene lost 2 bases, with 9 bases spanning the gap. CDR3 protein: CASSPGRNYGYTF. CDR3 nucleotides: TGTGCCAGCAGCCCCGGACGGAACTATGGCTACACCTTC.

The chain combines TRBV7-9 with TRBJ2-2; 8 bases agree with TRBD1. The CDR3 is 14 amino acids. Unmatched junction bases numbered 3, after V lost 3 bases and J lost 6 bases. Germline CDR1 is SEHNR and CDR2 is FQNEAQ (reference sequence). The CDR3 DNA reads TGTGCCAGCAGCTTCAGGGGGCGATCCGGGGAGCTGTTTTTT. Its protein is CASSFRGRSGELFF.

The V and J genes are TRBV29-1 and TRBJ2-1; 7 bases match TRBD1. The V and J ends lost 3 bases and 5 bases, in that order; junction bases with no gene match: 7. The CDR3 totals 14 residues. CDR1 SQVTM and CDR2 ANQGSEA come from the germline V gene. DNA of the CDR3: TGCAGCGTTGAGGAACAGGGGATCAACAATGAGCAGTTCTTC. It yields the protein CSVEEQGINNEQFF.

In its sample, this clone was seen once. The CDR3 DNA reads as TGTGCCTGGGGCCACTACGGGGCCGAGCAGTACTTC. Translated: CAWGHYGAEQYF. V gene TRBV30 combines with J gene TRBJ2-7; D may correspond to TRBD1 or TRBD2 (5 bases each). The CDR3 extends over 12 amino acids. V dropped 5 bases and J dropped 6 bases, with 14 bases sitting between them. The V gene's germline CDR1 is GTSNPN and CDR2 SVGIG (reference sequence).

There are a few counts of this clone. CDR3 amino acids: CASSRDRAGANVLTF. DNA for the CDR3: TGTGCCAGCAGTAGGGACAGGGCCGGGGCCAACGTCCTGACTTTC. The rearrangement uses TRBV6-5 and TRBJ2-6, with 9 bases matching TRBD1. This CDR3 contains 15 residues. Germline CDR1 reads MNHEY; CDR2 reads SVGAGI. After removal of 5 bases from V and 4 bases from J, the junction contained 3 bases not matched to a gene.

This chain links TRBV9 with TRBJ2-3; possible D gene TRBD1, 5 bases. V shed 3 bases and J shed 1 base, with 15 bases lying between them. The CDR3 is 16 amino acids. In germline, CDR1 is SGDLS, CDR2 YYNGEE. As DNA, the CDR3 is TGTGCCAGCAGCGCCTTACAGGTTGAGGGCACAGATACGCAGTATTTT. The encoded protein is CASSALQVEGTDTQYF.

The V and J genes are TRBV27 and TRBJ2-7, with 10 bases matching TRBD2. V lost 5 bases, J lost 3 bases, and 4 bases stayed unmatched. CDR1 is MNHEY and CDR2 is SMNVEV in the germline V gene (reference sequence). There are 14 residues in the CDR3. The CDR3: CASSVTSGYYEQYF. The CDR3, as DNA: TGTGCCAGCAGTGTGACTAGCGGGTACTACGAGCAGTACTTC.

This clone was observed a few times. This chain joins TRBV12-5 and TRBJ1-3, with D perhaps matching TRBD1 (5 bases). CDR3 length: 15 residues. V was shortened by 5 bases and J by 0 bases, with 11 bases between the two germline ends. Germline V gene lookup returns CDR1 LGHNT and CDR2 FRNRAP. The CDR3 nucleotides are TGTGCTAGTGGTGCGGGACCGCTCTCTGGAAACACCATATATTTT. It encodes CASGAGPLSGNTIYF.

The chain employs TRBV11-2 and TRBJ2-1; the D gene is possibly TRBD2 (6 bases). The V gene lost 6 bases and the J gene lost 6 bases, with 15 bases spanning the gap. Germline-derived CDR1 and CDR2 are SGHAT and FQNNGV. The CDR3 is made up of 14 amino acids. The CDR3 region has the DNA TGTGCCAGCAGTCCACTGACTAGGGGCAATGAGCAGTTCTTC. This sequence encodes CASSPLTRGNEQFF. The complete variable domain, with remaining parts taken from reference TRBV11-2 and TRBJ2-1, reads EAGVAQSPRYKIIEKRQSVAFWCNPISGHATLYWYQQILGQGPKLLIQFQNNGVVDDSQLPKDRFSAERLKGVDSTLKIQPAKLEDSAVYLCASSPLTRGNEQFFGPGTRLTVL.

The chain uses TRBV5-8 and TRBJ2-7, with 7 bases aligning to TRBD1. The length of the CDR3 is 15 residues. CDR1 and CDR2 (germline): SGHTS, YDEGEE. Trimming took 4 bases from V and 3 from J; bases not matched to a gene: 10. The CDR3 DNA follows: TGTGCCAGCAGCGACTCCGGGACAGATATCTACGAGCAGTACTTC. Its translation is CASSDSGTDIYEQYF.

This sequence joins TRBV12-5 and TRBJ2-5; tentative D call: TRBD2 (6 bases). Germline V lookup: CDR1 LGHNT, CDR2 FRNRAP. This CDR3 region has 17 residues. With 2 bases removed from V and 5 bases from J, the gap between germline ends came to 21 bases. The DNA for the CDR3 is TGTGCTAGTGGTTTGCCTTGGCGGGCGGGGCCCAGGGAGACCCAGTACTTC. This translates into CASGLPWRAGPRETQYF.

This clone was observed a few times. Relative to the germline gene, one junction end is altered; a read error may explain this. The chain links TRBV14 to TRBJ2-7, with a tentative D call TRBD1 (5 bases). Germline V gives CDR1 SGHDN, CDR2 FVKESK. There are 15 residues in the CDR3. CDR3 sequence reads: CASSRSSDISHEQYF. CDR3 DNA: TGTGCCAGCAGCCGAAGCTCGGACATCTCCCACGAGCAGTACTTC.

This chain joins TRBV6-1 and TRBJ2-2; D perhaps matches TRBD2 (6 bases). The V gene's germline CDR1 is MNHNS and CDR2 SASEGT. The CDR3 is 14 residues long. V shed 9 bases and J shed 4 bases, with 15 bases lying between them. In DNA form, the CDR3 reads TGTGCCAGTCCCCCGGGACTCTTCACCGGGGAGCTGTTTTTT. This translates into CASPPGLFTGELFF.